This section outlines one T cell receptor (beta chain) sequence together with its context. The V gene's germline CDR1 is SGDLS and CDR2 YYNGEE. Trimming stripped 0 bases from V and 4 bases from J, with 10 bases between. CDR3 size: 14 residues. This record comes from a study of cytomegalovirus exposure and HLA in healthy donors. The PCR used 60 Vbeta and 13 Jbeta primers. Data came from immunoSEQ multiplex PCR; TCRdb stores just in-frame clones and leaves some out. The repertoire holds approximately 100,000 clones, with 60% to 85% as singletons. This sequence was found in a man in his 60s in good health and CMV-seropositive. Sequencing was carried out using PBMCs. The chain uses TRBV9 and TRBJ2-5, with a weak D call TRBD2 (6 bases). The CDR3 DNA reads TGTGCCAGCAGCGTAGGGCCTAGCGCAGAGACCCAGTACTTC. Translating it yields CASSVGPSAETQYF.